These 18 T cell receptor beta chains share one sample of origin, sequenced in a study of T-cell memory formation after mild COVID-19. TCRdb re-derived calls from the 5' RACE reads in MiXCR, one entry per CDR3 protein. Of 350,000 to 500,000 distinct CDR3 sequences listed, around 20% were seen once; the top ten hold 7.5% to 10%. Sequenced: PBMCs or a T cell subset sorted from them (not recorded which). Receptors were obtained from an adult woman who had mild COVID-19 (a few samples of this study predate the infection). Cell type and time point are not known.

The chain carries TRBV6-2 or TRBV6-3 and TRBJ1-1; D unresolved. This CDR3 contains 14 residues. V dropped 6 bases and J dropped 5 bases, with 16 bases sitting between them. CDR1 is MNHEY and CDR2 is SVGEGT in the germline V gene. CDR3 DNA: TGTGCCAGCAGGCTGGCCGAGTTCGCGACTGAAGCTTTCTTT. Its protein product is CASRLAEFATEAFF.

The chain carries TRBV12-3 or TRBV12-4 and TRBJ1-1; D gene unclear. V was trimmed by 3 bases and J by 8 bases, leaving 10 bases between them. This CDR3 has 12 amino acids. In nucleotides, the CDR3 is TGTGCCAGCAGTTTTGGCGGCGCGGAAGCTTTCTTT. It yields the protein CASSFGGAEAFF.

The genes are TRBV7-9 and TRBJ2-1; 7 bases match TRBD2. In germline, CDR1 is SEHNR, CDR2 FQNEAQ (reference sequence). With V trimmed by 6 bases and J by 3 bases, 11 bases remained unmatched. There are 16 residues in the CDR3. The CDR3 coding sequence is TGTGCCAGCAGAAACCTTGCTAGCGGACACTACAATGAGCAGTTCTTC. Amino acid sequence: CASRNLASGHYNEQFF.

This clonotype has only a few counts. The chain joins TRBV5-1 to TRBJ2-5; TRBD1 matches 7 bases. Germline CDR1 SGHRS, CDR2 YFSETQ. V was pared by 7 bases and J by 3 bases, with 6 bases of the junction left unmatched. The CDR3 sequence is 13 residues long. CDR3 residues: CASGTGAKETQYF. The CDR3 DNA sequence: TGCGCCAGCGGTACAGGGGCTAAAGAGACCCAGTACTTC.

The rearrangement links TRBV29-1 to TRBJ2-5, with D tentatively TRBD1 or TRBD2 (5 bases each). Germline V lookup: CDR1 SQVTM, CDR2 ANQGSEA. Trimming stripped 4 bases from V and 5 bases from J, with 14 bases between. The CDR3 consists of 13 residues. CDR3 sequence (DNA): TGCAGCGTTGGAGGGGCCCGGCGGGAGACCCAGTACTTC. It encodes CSVGGARRETQYF.

This clonotype has a single count. This chain uses TRBV7-6 with TRBJ2-2, with D perhaps TRBD1 or TRBD2 (6 bases each). From germline, CDR1 is SGHVS and CDR2 FNYEAQ. Trimming took off 4 bases at V and 1 base at J, with 13 bases between the two ends. This CDR3 has 16 amino acids. As DNA, the CDR3 is TGTGCCAGCAGCTCCCCGGGGGCAATGAACACCGGGGAGCTGTTTTTT. Protein sequence: CASSSPGAMNTGELFF.

This sequence joins TRBV20-1 and TRBJ2-1; D might be TRBD2 (6 bases). The V end was cut by 3 bases, the J end by 12 bases, with 21 bases between. CDR3 length: 14 amino acids. Germline V gene data show CDR1 as DFQATT and CDR2 as SNEGSKA (reference sequence). CDR3 sequence: CSARDPMAAGGQFF. The CDR3 bases are TGCAGTGCTAGGGATCCGATGGCGGCCGGGGGGCAGTTCTTC.

This clonotype was counted a few times. The chain joins TRBV12-3 or TRBV12-4 to TRBJ1-3; D unresolved. V was trimmed by 1 base and J by 0 bases, leaving 7 bases between them. The CDR3 sequence is 15 residues long. The CDR3 is CASSLEDYSGNTIYF. CDR3 nucleotides: TGTGCCAGCAGTTTAGAGGACTACTCTGGAAACACCATATATTTT.

This clonotype was seen a handful of times. The chain couples TRBV6-2 or TRBV6-3 to TRBJ2-7; 7 nucleotides line up with TRBD1. Germline V gene lookup returns CDR1 MNHEY and CDR2 SVGEGT. Unmatched junction bases numbered 11, after V lost 5 bases and J lost 1 base. This CDR3 comprises 16 residues. The CDR3 spells CASSNRDSRRSYEQYF. CDR3 nucleotides: TGTGCCAGCAGTAACAGGGACAGCCGCCGTTCCTACGAGCAGTACTTC.

This rearrangement joins TRBV24-1 to TRBJ2-3; no definite D call. V was shortened by 1 base and J by 1 base, with 5 bases between the two germline ends. Germline-derived CDR1 and CDR2 are KGHDR and SFDVKD. This CDR3 comprises 14 residues. CDR3 loop: CATSDFGGTDTQYF. In DNA form, the CDR3 reads TGTGCCACCAGTGATTTTGGGGGCACAGATACGCAGTATTTT.

The chain carries TRBV18 and TRBJ1-2, with 8 positions matching TRBD1. V shed 3 bases, J shed 3 bases, and the junction held 6 bases outside the gene matches. This CDR3 is built from 15 residues. CDR1 is KGHSH, CDR2 LQKENI, per germline. The CDR3 here is CASSPPGTGHYGYTF. The CDR3 nucleotides read TGTGCCAGCTCACCGCCCGGGACAGGCCACTATGGCTACACCTTC.

The CDR3 here is CASSVRQETLGYTF. CDR3 nucleotide sequence: TGTGCCAGCAGTGTACGACAGGAGACCCTTGGCTACACCTTC. V usage is TRBV6-5 and J usage is TRBJ1-2; possibly TRBD1 for D (6 bases). The CDR3 is made up of 14 amino acids. Germline values: CDR1 MNHEY, CDR2 SVGAGI. V was shortened by 5 bases and J by 7 bases, with 17 bases between the two germline ends.

This clonotype showed up many times. The chain employs TRBV20-1 and TRBJ2-1, with a weak D call TRBD1 (5 bases). Germline lookup yields CDR1 DFQATT and CDR2 SNEGSKA (reference sequence). There are 15 residues in the CDR3. Trimming removed 0 bases at V and 3 bases at J, with 12 bases between. CDR3 DNA: TGCAGTGCTAGAGATGCCTTCACAGGCTACAATGAGCAGTTCTTC. It is translated as CSARDAFTGYNEQFF.

The J gene is TRBJ2-5, the V gene TRBV5-1; D perhaps matches TRBD2 (6 bases). CDR3 size: 15 residues. Germline CDR1 SGHRS, CDR2 YFSETQ. V was clipped by 4 bases and J by 5 bases, with 18 bases between them. In nucleotides, the CDR3 is TGCGCCAGCAGCGCATCCGGGACTCTTGGTGAGACCCAGTACTTC. It codes for CASSASGTLGETQYF.

This clonotype was seen more than once but under ten times. The rearrangement links TRBV15 to TRBJ2-5, with a possible D match to TRBD2 (5 bases). V lost 0 bases, J lost 4 bases, and 6 bases lay in between. The CDR3 is made up of 13 amino acids. Per the germline V gene, CDR1 is LNHNV and CDR2 is YYDKDF (reference sequence). The CDR3 region is CATSREGRETQYF. CDR3 in DNA: TGTGCCACCAGCAGAGAAGGGAGAGAGACCCAGTACTTC.

This clonotype was detected many times. The rearrangement joins TRBV9 to TRBJ1-4; 7 bases agree with TRBD1. In germline, CDR1 is SGDLS, CDR2 YYNGEE. The V and J ends lost 5 bases and 5 bases, in that order; junction bases with no gene match: 9. This CDR3 is built from 15 residues. The CDR3: CASSPTGTANEKLFF. CDR3 nucleotide sequence: TGTGCCAGCAGTCCTACCGGGACAGCGAATGAAAAACTGTTTTTT.

The chain recombines TRBV20-1 with TRBJ1-2, with 8 bases identical to TRBD1. The CDR3 runs 15 residues. J was trimmed by 5 bases and V by 3 bases; bases with no gene match: 11. Per germline, CDR1 DFQATT and CDR2 SNEGSKA (reference sequence). CDR3 DNA: TGCAGTGCTAGTGTTCTCGGACAGGGCTTTTATGGCTACACCTTC. Encoded protein: CSASVLGQGFYGYTF.

This clonotype was observed a handful of times. The chain links TRBV7-3 to TRBJ2-2; perhaps TRBD1 as D (5 bases). Germline lookup yields CDR1 SGHTA and CDR2 FQGTGA. The CDR3 has 14 residues. V dropped 5 bases and J dropped 4 bases, with 11 bases sitting between them. CDR3 DNA: TGTGCCAGCAGCCCTCTGGGGCCCACCGGGGAGCTGTTTTTT. This gives the protein CASSPLGPTGELFF.